Below, 10 T cell receptor beta chains from the same sample are listed, as sequenced in a study of CD8 T cells in ankylosing spondylitis. Study-wide results and caveats: Within ankylosing spondylitis blood, a TCR beta motif made up of under 10 highly homologous variants appeared to be characteristic.

MiXCR, run by TCRdb on the 5' RACE reads, gives a single entry per CDR3 protein. Among roughly 700,000 distinct CDR3 sequences listed, 19% were seen once. Their target antigens are unknown. The sequencing input was blood, either unsorted or a sorted T cell fraction (not recorded which). Receptor source: a male donor with ankylosing spondylitis.

V gene TRBV10-3 combines with J gene TRBJ2-7; 11 nucleotides align to TRBD2. After removal of 6 bases from V and 5 bases from J, the junction contained 9 bases not matched to a gene. The CDR3 contains 15 residues. Germline-derived CDR1 and CDR2 are ENHRY and SYGVKD. The CDR3 is CAIRDLAGGPDEQYF. In DNA, the CDR3 is TGTGCCATCAGGGATTTAGCGGGGGGGCCCGACGAGCAGTACTTC.

This clonotype was counted between two and nine times. This chain joins TRBV12-3 or TRBV12-4 and TRBJ1-1; 10 bases match TRBD1. The CDR3 is 15 amino acids. J gave up 11 bases and V 2 bases, and 11 bases lay outside the gene matches. CDR3 nucleotides: TGTGCCAGCAGTTTACTCCGGGACAGGGGCCAGAGGGCTTTCTTT. Translating gives CASSLLRDRGQRAFF.

This clonotype has just a few counts. The V call is TRBV5-1, the J call TRBJ2-5; 8 bases are a match to TRBD2. This CDR3 region has 14 residues. The V gene end was trimmed by 3 bases and the J gene end by 0 bases; junction bases not matched to a gene: 1. CDR1 and CDR2 from the germline V gene are SGHRS and YFSETQ. CDR3 bases: TGCGCCAGCAGCTGGACTAGCAACCAAGAGACCCAGTACTTC. This encodes CASSWTSNQETQYF.

V gene TRBV7-3 combines with J gene TRBJ1-1; D gene unclear. Germline V CDR1 and CDR2: SGHTA, FQGTGA. Trimming shortened V by 5 bases and J by 4 bases, and 11 bases separated the two germline ends. The CDR3 consists of 13 residues. As DNA, the CDR3 is TGTGCCAGCAGCCTCCGCCTGACCACTGAAGCTTTCTTT. Its translation: CASSLRLTTEAFF.

The chain has TRBV7-6 and TRBJ2-2; D remains ambiguous. The CDR3 length is 12 residues. Germline loops: CDR1 SGHVS, CDR2 FNYEAQ. V lost 7 bases and J 6 bases, leaving 9 bases between the germline ends. The CDR3 DNA follows: TGTGCCAGCAACCCTGGCGCCGGGGAGCTGTTTTTT. It yields the protein CASNPGAGELFF.

This clonotype has ten or more counts. V usage is TRBV12-3 or TRBV12-4 and J usage is TRBJ2-5; D is unresolved. The V gene lost 6 bases and the J gene lost 3 bases, with 14 bases spanning the gap. The CDR3 has 14 residues. The CDR3 reads CASSRFGVEETQYF. The CDR3 DNA is TGTGCCAGCAGCCGTTTTGGGGTTGAAGAGACCCAGTACTTC.

J is TRBJ1-2 and V is TRBV14, with 7 bases identical to TRBD1. There are 13 residues in the CDR3. Germline CDR1 reads SGHDN; CDR2 reads FVKESK. The V segment lost 1 base and the J segment 8 bases; nucleotides outside the gene matches: 4. CDR3 DNA: TGTGCCAGCAGCCAAGTGGGACAGATGGGCTACACCTTC. This sequence encodes CASSQVGQMGYTF.

This clonotype was counted at least ten times. The chain has TRBV5-1 and TRBJ2-3; 8 positions match TRBD1. V gave up 2 bases and J gave up 1 base; unmatched junction bases: 6. CDR1 SGHRS and CDR2 YFSETQ come from the germline V gene. The CDR3 consists of 16 residues. The CDR3 sequence: CASSLQTGGRTDTQYF. CDR3 DNA: TGCGCCAGCAGCTTACAAACAGGGGGGCGCACAGATACGCAGTATTTT.

At least ten counts were recorded for this clonotype. This chain links TRBV4-1 with TRBJ2-1, with 12 bases matching TRBD2. This CDR3 region has 13 residues. CDR1 MGHRA and CDR2 YSYEKL come from the germline V gene. V shed 10 bases and J 6 bases; nucleotides not matched to a gene: 4. This chain's CDR3 is CATSGREGNEQFF. CDR3 sequence (DNA): TGCGCCACTAGCGGGAGGGAGGGCAATGAGCAGTTCTTC.

This clonotype has just a few counts. The chain carries TRBV29-1 and TRBJ1-1; D might be TRBD1 (6 bases). The CDR3 extends over 13 amino acids. Germline CDR1 reads SQVTM; CDR2 reads ANQGSEA. Trimming cost V 1 base and J 5 bases, with 11 bases left between them. The CDR3 loop is CSVEGGRRTEAFF. CDR3 coding DNA: TGCAGCGTTGAAGGGGGGCGAAGAACTGAAGCTTTCTTT. Full variable domain (missing parts from reference TRBV29-1 and TRBJ1-1): SAVISQKPSRDICQRGTSLTIQCQVDSQVTMMFWYRQQPGQSLTLIATANQGSEATYESGFVIDKFPISRPNLTFSTLTVSNMSPEDSSIYLCSVEGGRRTEAFFGQGTRLTVV.